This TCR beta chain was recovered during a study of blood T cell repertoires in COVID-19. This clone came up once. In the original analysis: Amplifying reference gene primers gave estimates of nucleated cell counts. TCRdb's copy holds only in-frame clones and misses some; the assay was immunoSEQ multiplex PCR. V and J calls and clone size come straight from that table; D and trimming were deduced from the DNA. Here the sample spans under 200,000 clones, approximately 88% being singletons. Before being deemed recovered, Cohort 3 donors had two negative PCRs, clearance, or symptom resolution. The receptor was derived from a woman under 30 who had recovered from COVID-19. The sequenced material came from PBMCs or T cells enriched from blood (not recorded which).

In nucleotides, the CDR3 is TGTGCCAGCAGCTTAGGGACAGGCACCTATGGCTACACCTTC. It is translated as CASSLGTGTYGYTF. This sequence joins TRBV7-9 and TRBJ1-2; TRBD1 agrees at 7 bases. In germline, CDR1 is SEHNR, CDR2 FQNEAQ (reference sequence). J lost 4 bases, V lost 1 base, and 3 bases had no gene match. The CDR3 runs 14 residues.